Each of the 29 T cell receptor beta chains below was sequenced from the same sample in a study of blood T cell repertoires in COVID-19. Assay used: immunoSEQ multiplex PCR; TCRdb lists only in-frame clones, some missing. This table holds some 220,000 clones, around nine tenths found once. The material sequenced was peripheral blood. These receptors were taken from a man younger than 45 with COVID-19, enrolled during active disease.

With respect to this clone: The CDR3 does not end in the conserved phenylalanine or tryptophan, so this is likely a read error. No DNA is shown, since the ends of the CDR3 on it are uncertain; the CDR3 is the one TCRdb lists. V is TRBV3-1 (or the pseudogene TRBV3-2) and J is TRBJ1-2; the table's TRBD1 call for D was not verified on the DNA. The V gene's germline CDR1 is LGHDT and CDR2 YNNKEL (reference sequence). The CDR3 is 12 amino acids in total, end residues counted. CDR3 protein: CASSQSLRGLAM.

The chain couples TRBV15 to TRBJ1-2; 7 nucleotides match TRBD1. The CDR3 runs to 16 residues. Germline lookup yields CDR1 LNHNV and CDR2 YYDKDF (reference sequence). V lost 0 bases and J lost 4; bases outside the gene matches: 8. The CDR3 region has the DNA TGTGCCACCAGCAGAGATCGGGACAGCCTTGTCTATGGCTACACCTTC. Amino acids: CATSRDRDSLVYGYTF.

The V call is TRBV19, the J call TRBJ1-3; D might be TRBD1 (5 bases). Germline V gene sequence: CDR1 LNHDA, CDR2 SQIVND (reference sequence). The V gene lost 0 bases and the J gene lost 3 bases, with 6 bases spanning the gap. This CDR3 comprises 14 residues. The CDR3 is CASSIDRVGNTIYF. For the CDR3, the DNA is TGTGCCAGTAGTATAGACAGGGTTGGAAACACCATATATTTT. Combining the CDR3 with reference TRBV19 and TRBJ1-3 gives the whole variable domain DGGITQSPKYLFRKEGQNVTLSCEQNLNHDAMYWYRQDPGQGLRLIYYSQIVNDFQKGDIAEGYSVSREKKESFPLTVTSAQKNPTAFYLCASSIDRVGNTIYFGEGSWLTVV.

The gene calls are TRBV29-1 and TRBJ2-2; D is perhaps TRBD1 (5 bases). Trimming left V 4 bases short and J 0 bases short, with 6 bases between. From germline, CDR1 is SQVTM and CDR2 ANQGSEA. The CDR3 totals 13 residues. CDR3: CSVVRANTGELFF. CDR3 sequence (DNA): TGCAGCGTTGTCAGGGCGAACACCGGGGAGCTGTTTTTT.

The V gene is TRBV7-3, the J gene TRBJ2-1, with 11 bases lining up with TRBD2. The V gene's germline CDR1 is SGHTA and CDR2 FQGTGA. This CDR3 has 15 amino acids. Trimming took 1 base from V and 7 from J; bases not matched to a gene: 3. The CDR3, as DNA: TGTGCCAGCAGCTTAAGTCTAGCGGGGGGAAATGAGCAGTTCTTC. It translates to CASSLSLAGGNEQFF.

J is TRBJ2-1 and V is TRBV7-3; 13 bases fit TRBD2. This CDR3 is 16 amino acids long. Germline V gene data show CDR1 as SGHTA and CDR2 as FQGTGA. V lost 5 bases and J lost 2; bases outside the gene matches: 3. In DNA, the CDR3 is TGTGCCAGCAGCCAAACTAGCGGGGGGGCCTACAATGAGCAGTTCTTC. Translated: CASSQTSGGAYNEQFF.

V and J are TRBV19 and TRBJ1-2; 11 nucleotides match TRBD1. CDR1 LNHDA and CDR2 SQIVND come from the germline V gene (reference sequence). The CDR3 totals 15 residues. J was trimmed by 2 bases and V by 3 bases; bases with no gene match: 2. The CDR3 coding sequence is TGTGCCAGTAGTATGAGGGACAGGGGGAACTATGGCTACACCTTC. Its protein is CASSMRDRGNYGYTF. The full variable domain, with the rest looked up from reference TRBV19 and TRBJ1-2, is DGGITQSPKYLFRKEGQNVTLSCEQNLNHDAMYWYRQDPGQGLRLIYYSQIVNDFQKGDIAEGYSVSREKKESFPLTVTSAQKNPTAFYLCASSMRDRGNYGYTFGSGTRLTVV.

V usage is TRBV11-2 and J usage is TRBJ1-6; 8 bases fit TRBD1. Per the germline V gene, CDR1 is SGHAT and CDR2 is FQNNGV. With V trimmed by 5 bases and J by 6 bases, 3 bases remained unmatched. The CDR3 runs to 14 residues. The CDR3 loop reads CASSRTGGNSPLHF. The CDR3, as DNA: TGTGCCAGCAGCCGTACAGGGGGTAATTCACCCCTCCACTTT.

CDR3 nucleotide sequence: TGCGCCAGCAGCTTAGGTGGGACTAGCGGGGGGCGGAATGAGCAGTTCTTC. Protein sequence: CASSLGGTSGGRNEQFF. The chain employs TRBV5-1 and TRBJ2-1; TRBD2 aligns across 15 bases. V lost 2 bases and J lost 7; bases outside the gene matches: 7. CDR1 SGHRS and CDR2 YFSETQ come from the germline V gene. There are 17 residues in the CDR3.

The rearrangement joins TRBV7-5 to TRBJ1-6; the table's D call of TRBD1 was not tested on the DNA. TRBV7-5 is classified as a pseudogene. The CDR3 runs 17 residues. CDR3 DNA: TGTGTCAGAAGCTTAGCCACAGCACCGTCTTATAATTCACCCCTCCACTTT. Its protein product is CVRSLATAPSYNSPLHF.

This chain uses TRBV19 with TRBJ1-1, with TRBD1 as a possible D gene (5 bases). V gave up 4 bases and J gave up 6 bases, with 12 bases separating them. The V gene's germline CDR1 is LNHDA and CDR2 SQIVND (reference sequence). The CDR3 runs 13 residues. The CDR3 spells CASSNRRGSEAFF. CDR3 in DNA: TGTGCCAGTAGTAACCGGCGGGGCTCTGAAGCTTTCTTT.

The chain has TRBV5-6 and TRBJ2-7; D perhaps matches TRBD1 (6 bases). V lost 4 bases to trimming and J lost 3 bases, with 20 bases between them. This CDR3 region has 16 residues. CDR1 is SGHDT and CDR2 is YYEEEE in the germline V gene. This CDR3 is CASSPMTAGDNYEQYF. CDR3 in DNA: TGTGCCAGCAGCCCGATGACAGCTGGGGACAACTACGAGCAGTACTTC.

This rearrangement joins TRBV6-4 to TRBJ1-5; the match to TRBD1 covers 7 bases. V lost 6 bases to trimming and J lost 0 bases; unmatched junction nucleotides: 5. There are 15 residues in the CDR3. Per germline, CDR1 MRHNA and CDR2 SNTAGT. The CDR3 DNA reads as TGTGCCAGCAGCCTAGGGACAGCTAGCAATCAGCCCCAGCATTTT. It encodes CASSLGTASNQPQHF.

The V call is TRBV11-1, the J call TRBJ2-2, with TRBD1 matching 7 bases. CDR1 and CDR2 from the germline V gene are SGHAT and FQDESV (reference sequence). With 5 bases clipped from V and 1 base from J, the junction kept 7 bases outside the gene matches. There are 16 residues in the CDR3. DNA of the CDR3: TGTGCCAGCAGCCGCTCGCAGGGGGAGAACACCGGGGAGCTGTTTTTT. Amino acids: CASSRSQGENTGELFF. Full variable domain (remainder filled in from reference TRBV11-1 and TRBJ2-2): EAEVAQSPRYKITEKSQAVAFWCDPISGHATLYWYRQILGQGPELLVQFQDESVVDDSQLPKDRFSAERLKGVDSTLKIQPAELGDSAMYLCASSRSQGENTGELFFGEGSRLTVL.

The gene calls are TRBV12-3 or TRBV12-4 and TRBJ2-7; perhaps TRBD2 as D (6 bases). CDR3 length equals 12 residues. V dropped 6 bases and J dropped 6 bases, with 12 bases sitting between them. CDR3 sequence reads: CASRGTGGEQYF. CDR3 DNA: TGTGCCAGCAGGGGGACTGGCGGCGAGCAGTACTTC.

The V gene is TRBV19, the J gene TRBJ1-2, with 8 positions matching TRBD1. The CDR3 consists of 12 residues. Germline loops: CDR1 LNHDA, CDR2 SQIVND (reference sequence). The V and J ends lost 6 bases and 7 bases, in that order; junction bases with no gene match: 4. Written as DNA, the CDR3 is TGTGCCAGTAGACAGGGGGGCGGTGGCTACACCTTC. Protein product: CASRQGGGGYTF.

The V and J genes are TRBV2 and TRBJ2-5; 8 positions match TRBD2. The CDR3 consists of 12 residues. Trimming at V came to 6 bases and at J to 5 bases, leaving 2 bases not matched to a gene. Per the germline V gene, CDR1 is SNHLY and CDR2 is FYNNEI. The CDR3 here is CASRTSVETQYF. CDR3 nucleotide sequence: TGTGCCAGCAGGACTAGCGTCGAGACCCAGTACTTC.

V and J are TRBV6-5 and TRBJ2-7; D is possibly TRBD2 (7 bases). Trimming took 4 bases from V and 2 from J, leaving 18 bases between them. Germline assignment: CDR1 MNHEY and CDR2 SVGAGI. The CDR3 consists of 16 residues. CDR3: CASSSNPGGPTYEQYF. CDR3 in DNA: TGTGCCAGCAGTTCCAACCCCGGGGGGCCAACCTACGAGCAGTACTTC.

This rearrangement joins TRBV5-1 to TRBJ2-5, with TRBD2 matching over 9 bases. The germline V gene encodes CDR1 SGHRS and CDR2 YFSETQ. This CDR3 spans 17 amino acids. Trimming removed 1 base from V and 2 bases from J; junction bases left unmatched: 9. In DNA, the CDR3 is TGCGCCAGCAGCTTGTTCAGCGGGGGGTCGGTACAAGAGACCCAGTACTTC. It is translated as CASSLFSGGSVQETQYF.

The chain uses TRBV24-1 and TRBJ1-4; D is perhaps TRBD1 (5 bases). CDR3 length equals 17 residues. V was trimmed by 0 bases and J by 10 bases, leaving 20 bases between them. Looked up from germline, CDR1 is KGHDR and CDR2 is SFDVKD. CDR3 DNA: TGTGCCACCAGTGATTTGAGGGTCGGGGGATCCGGCGGAAAACTGTTTTTT. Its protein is CATSDLRVGGSGGKLFF.

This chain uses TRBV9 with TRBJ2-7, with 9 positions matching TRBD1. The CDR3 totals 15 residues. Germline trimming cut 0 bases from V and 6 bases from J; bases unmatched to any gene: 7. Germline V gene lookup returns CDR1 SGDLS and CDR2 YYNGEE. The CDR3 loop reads CASSVEGGQGFEQYF. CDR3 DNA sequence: TGTGCCAGCAGCGTAGAAGGGGGACAGGGCTTCGAGCAGTACTTC.

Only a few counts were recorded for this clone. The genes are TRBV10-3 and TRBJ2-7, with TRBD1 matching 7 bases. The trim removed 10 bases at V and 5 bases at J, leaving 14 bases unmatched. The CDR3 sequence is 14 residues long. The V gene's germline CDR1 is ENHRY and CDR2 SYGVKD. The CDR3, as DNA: TGTGCCACCCGGACAGGCCACCGATCCAACGAGCAGTACTTC. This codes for CATRTGHRSNEQYF.

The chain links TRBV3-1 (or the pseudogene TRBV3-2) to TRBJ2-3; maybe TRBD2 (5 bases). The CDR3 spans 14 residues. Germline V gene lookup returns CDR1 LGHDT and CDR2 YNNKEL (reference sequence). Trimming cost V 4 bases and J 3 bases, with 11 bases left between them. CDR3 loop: CASSPAGKTDTQYF. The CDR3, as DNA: TGTGCCAGCAGCCCCGCCGGGAAGACAGATACGCAGTATTTT.

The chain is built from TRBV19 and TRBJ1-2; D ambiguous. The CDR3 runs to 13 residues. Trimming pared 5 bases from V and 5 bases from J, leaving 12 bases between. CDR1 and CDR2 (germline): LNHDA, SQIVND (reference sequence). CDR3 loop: CASSARGAYGYTF. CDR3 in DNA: TGTGCCAGTAGTGCAAGAGGCGCTTATGGCTACACCTTC.

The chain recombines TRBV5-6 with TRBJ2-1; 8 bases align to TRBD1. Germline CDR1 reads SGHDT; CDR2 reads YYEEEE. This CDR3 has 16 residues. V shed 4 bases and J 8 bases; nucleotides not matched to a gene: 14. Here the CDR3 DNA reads TGTGCCAGCAGCCCGTTCGGCCAGGGGGCGGTCCATGAGCAGTTCTTC. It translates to CASSPFGQGAVHEQFF.

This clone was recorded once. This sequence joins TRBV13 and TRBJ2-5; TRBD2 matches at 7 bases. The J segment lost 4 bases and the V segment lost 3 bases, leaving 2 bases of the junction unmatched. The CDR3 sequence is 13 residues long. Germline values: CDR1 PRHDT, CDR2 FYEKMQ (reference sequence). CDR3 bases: TGTGCCAGCAGCTTGGGGGGGGGAGAGACCCAGTACTTC. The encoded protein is CASSLGGGETQYF. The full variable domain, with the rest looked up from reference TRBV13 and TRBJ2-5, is AAGVIQSPRHLIKEKRETATLKCYPIPRHDTVYWYQQGPGQDPQFLISFYEKMQSDKGSIPDRFSAQQFSDYHSELNMSSLELGDSALYFCASSLGGGETQYFGPGTRLLVL.

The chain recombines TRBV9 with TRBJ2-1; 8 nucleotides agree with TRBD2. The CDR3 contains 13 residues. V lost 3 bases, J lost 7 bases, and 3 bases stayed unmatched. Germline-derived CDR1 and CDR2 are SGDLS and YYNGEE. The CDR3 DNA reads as TGTGCCAGCAGCGAGGGACTAGTAAATGAGCAGTTCTTC. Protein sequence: CASSEGLVNEQFF.

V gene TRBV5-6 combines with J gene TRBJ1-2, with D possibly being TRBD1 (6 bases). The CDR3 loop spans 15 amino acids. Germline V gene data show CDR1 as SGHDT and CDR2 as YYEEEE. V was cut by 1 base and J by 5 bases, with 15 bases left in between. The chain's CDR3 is CASSLLGRGDYGYTF. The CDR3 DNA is TGTGCCAGCAGCTTGTTGGGCAGGGGAGATTATGGCTACACCTTC.

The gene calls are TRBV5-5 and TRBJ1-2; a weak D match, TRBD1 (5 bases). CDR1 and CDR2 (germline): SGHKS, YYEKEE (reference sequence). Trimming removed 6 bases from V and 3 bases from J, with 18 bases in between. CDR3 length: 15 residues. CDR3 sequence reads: CASIPIGREYYGYTF. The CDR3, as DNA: TGTGCCAGCATCCCCATCGGCAGGGAATACTATGGCTACACCTTC.